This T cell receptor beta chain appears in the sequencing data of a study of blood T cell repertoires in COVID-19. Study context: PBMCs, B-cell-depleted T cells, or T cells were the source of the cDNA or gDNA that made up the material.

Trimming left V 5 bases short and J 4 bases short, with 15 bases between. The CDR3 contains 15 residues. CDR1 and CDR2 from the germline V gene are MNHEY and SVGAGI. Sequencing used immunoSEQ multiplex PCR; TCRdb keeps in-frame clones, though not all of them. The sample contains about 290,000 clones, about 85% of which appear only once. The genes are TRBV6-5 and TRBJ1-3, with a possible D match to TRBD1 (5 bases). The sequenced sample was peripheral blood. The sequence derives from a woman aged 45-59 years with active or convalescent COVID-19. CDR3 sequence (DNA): TGTGCCAGCAGTCAGCTTAGGGGACTCGGAAACACCATATATTTT. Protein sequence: CASSQLRGLGNTIYF.